Given below is one TCR beta chain in context. The CDR3 spans 15 residues. Trimming took 2 bases from V and 1 from J; bases not matched to a gene: 4. Germline CDR1 and CDR2: SGHRS and YFSETQ. This entry comes from a study of T cell changes during pregnancy in multiple sclerosis. The assay was immunoSEQ multiplex PCR, and TCRdb's table has in-frame clones only and misses some. Here the sample spans around 16,000 clones, about 83% being singletons. This sample comprised CD8+ T cells from peripheral blood mononuclear cells, obtained after pregnancy. The receptor's source is a female donor in good health, enrolled as a control in a pregnancy study. The rearrangement links TRBV5-1 to TRBJ2-7; 9 bases are shared with TRBD1. CDR3 loop: CASSLRQGVSYEQYF. In DNA form, the CDR3 reads TGCGCCAGCAGCTTACGACAGGGGGTATCCTACGAGCAGTACTTC.